Below, 25 T cell receptor beta chains from the same sample are listed, as sequenced in a study of blood T cell repertoires in COVID-19. The data were produced by immunoSEQ multiplex PCR, yet TCRdb's version contains in-frame clones alone and is incomplete. The data contain 90,000 to 100,000 clones, around 90% of them seen just once; the ten biggest clones take up more than 4.5%. Sample: peripheral blood. The receptors were gathered from a man aged 55 to 70 with COVID-19, enrolled during active disease.

The chain joins TRBV11-2 to TRBJ2-7; possible D gene TRBD1, 6 bases. Trimming pared 6 bases from V and 0 bases from J, leaving 15 bases between. CDR1 is SGHAT, CDR2 FQNNGV, per germline. The CDR3 is 15 residues long. CDR3 DNA: TGTGCCAGCAGTTACCTCACAGGGAGCTCCTACGAGCAGTACTTC. Amino acid sequence: CASSYLTGSSYEQYF.

This rearrangement joins TRBV6-1 to TRBJ1-2, with D possibly matching TRBD1 (5 bases). CDR3 length: 17 amino acids. V was clipped by 2 bases and J by 3 bases, with 19 bases between them. Germline values: CDR1 MNHNS, CDR2 SASEGT. DNA of the CDR3: TGTGCCAGCAGTGAATTTAATGGACAACCCGGATACTATGGCTACACCTTC. Protein sequence: CASSEFNGQPGYYGYTF.

V is TRBV15 and J is TRBJ2-7; TRBD1 might be the D (5 bases). This CDR3 spans 12 amino acids. The V gene lost 1 base and the J gene lost 6 bases, with 7 bases spanning the gap. Germline assignment: CDR1 LNHNV and CDR2 YYDKDF (reference sequence). CDR3 sequence: CATSRVQGEQYF. The CDR3, as DNA: TGTGCCACCAGCAGAGTGCAGGGCGAGCAGTACTTC. Variable domain in full (rest from reference TRBV15 and TRBJ2-7): DAMVIQNPRYQVTQFGKPVTLSCSQTLNHNVMYWYQQKSSQAPKLLFHYYDKDFNNEADTPDNFQSRRPNTSFCFLDIRSPGLGDTAMYLCATSRVQGEQYFGPGTRLTVT.

The chain combines TRBV10-3 with TRBJ2-3; no firm D call. CDR3 length equals 15 residues. CDR1 is ENHRY, CDR2 SYGVKD, per germline. V was cut by 0 bases and J by 3 bases, with 10 bases left in between. CDR3 residues: CAISESGRRTDTQYF. CDR3 nucleotide sequence: TGTGCCATCAGTGAGTCTGGCCGGAGAACAGATACGCAGTATTTT.

V and J are TRBV5-1 and TRBJ2-7; a weak D match, TRBD1 (6 bases). This CDR3 contains 14 residues. V lost 0 bases to trimming and J lost 3 bases, with 10 bases between them. Germline loops: CDR1 SGHRS, CDR2 YFSETQ. Written as DNA, the CDR3 is TGCGCCAGCAGCTTGGGGACGGACAGCTACGAGCAGTACTTC. Amino acid sequence: CASSLGTDSYEQYF. The variable domain in full, with the rest retrieved from reference TRBV5-1 and TRBJ2-7, is KAGVTQTPRYLIKTRGQQVTLSCSPISGHRSVSWYQQTPGQGLQFLFEYFSETQRNKGNFPGRFSGRQFSNSRSEMNVSTLELGDSALYLCASSLGTDSYEQYFGPGTRLTVT.

This chain links TRBV27 with TRBJ2-6; D possibly corresponds to TRBD1 (5 bases). The V and J ends lost 5 bases and 0 bases respectively, with 20 bases between them. Germline lookup yields CDR1 MNHEY and CDR2 SMNVEV (reference sequence). The CDR3 totals 19 residues. The CDR3 region has the DNA TGTGCCAGCAGTCCTCAAGTCGGCAGGGTAAACTCTGGGGCCAACGTCCTGACTTTC. Translation: CASSPQVGRVNSGANVLTF. The whole variable domain, filled in from reference TRBV27 and TRBJ2-6, reads EAQVTQNPRYLITVTGKKLTVTCSQNMNHEYMSWYRQDPGLGLRQIYYSMNVEVTDKGDVPEGYKVSRKEKRNFPLILESPSPNQTSLYFCASSPQVGRVNSGANVLTFGAGSRLTVL.

This chain connects TRBV6-5 to TRBJ2-2; 8 positions match TRBD2. CDR1 is MNHEY and CDR2 is SVGAGI in the germline V gene. This CDR3 is 15 amino acids long. V shed 3 bases, J shed 7 bases, and the junction held 7 bases outside the gene matches. CDR3 residues: CASSYQRLAGGELFF. CDR3 DNA: TGTGCCAGCAGTTATCAACGGCTAGCGGGCGGGGAGCTGTTTTTT.

This chain connects TRBV5-4 to TRBJ1-1, with D tentatively TRBD1 (6 bases). Germline loops: CDR1 SGHNT, CDR2 YYREEE (reference sequence). This CDR3 spans 13 amino acids. Trimming cost V 1 base and J 6 bases, with 10 bases left between them. For the CDR3, the DNA is TGTGCCAGCAGCTTGACCGGGACACCTGAAGCTTTCTTT. This encodes CASSLTGTPEAFF.

The V gene is TRBV6-5, the J gene TRBJ2-3; 8 positions agree with TRBD1. The CDR3 is made up of 14 amino acids. V trimming: 6 bases; J trimming: 1 base; junction bases outside the gene matches: 3. The germline CDR1 and CDR2 sequences are MNHEY and SVGAGI. The CDR3 nucleotides read TGTGCCAGCAGGGGGGGACAGGGCACAGATACGCAGTATTTT. Protein: CASRGGQGTDTQYF.

V gene TRBV6-1 combines with J gene TRBJ2-1; 7 bases map to TRBD1. Germline CDR1 is MNHNS and CDR2 is SASEGT. This CDR3 has 16 residues. V shed 1 base, J shed 3 bases, and the junction held 6 bases outside the gene matches. Here the CDR3 reads CASSEEVGGFYNEQFF. DNA for the CDR3: TGTGCCAGCAGTGAAGAGGTAGGGGGCTTCTACAATGAGCAGTTCTTC.

The chain carries TRBV30 and TRBJ1-1; tentatively, D is TRBD1 (6 bases). The CDR3 is 14 residues long. V dropped 1 base and J dropped 5 bases, with 14 bases sitting between them. CDR1 GTSNPN and CDR2 SVGIG come from the germline V gene (reference sequence). CDR3 amino acids: CAWSEPGARTEAFF. The DNA of the CDR3 is TGTGCCTGGAGTGAGCCAGGGGCGAGGACTGAAGCTTTCTTT.

This clone was found a few times. The chain links TRBV5-8 to TRBJ2-4; a possible D gene is TRBD1 (6 bases). CDR3 length equals 13 residues. V was shortened by 5 bases and J by 6 bases, with 12 bases between the two germline ends. The germline V gene encodes CDR1 SGHTS and CDR2 YDEGEE. In DNA, the CDR3 is TGTGCCAGCAGGTGGACAGCGGTAAACATTCAGTACTTC. Translating it yields CASRWTAVNIQYF.

The chain employs TRBV2 and TRBJ1-1, with no clear D. Trimming left V 8 bases short and J 8 bases short, with 9 bases between. This CDR3 spans 10 amino acids. CDR1 is SNHLY, CDR2 FYNNEI, per germline. CDR3 protein: CASEAREAFF. The CDR3 bases are TGTGCCAGCGAGGCAAGAGAAGCTTTCTTT.

V gene TRBV11-2 combines with J gene TRBJ1-3, with a tentative D call TRBD1 (5 bases). CDR1 and CDR2 (germline): SGHAT, FQNNGV. This CDR3 region has 15 residues. V gave up 5 bases and J gave up 2 bases, with 13 bases separating them. CDR3 sequence reads: CASSRAGLPGNTIYF. The CDR3 DNA reads as TGTGCCAGCAGCCGTGCGGGGCTACCTGGAAACACCATATATTTT. The variable domain in full, with the rest retrieved from reference TRBV11-2 and TRBJ1-3, is EAGVAQSPRYKIIEKRQSVAFWCNPISGHATLYWYQQILGQGPKLLIQFQNNGVVDDSQLPKDRFSAERLKGVDSTLKIQPAKLEDSAVYLCASSRAGLPGNTIYFGEGSWLTVV.

The chain links TRBV7-2 to TRBJ2-7, with 11 bases that match TRBD1. CDR1 is SGHTA and CDR2 is FQGNSA in the germline V gene. With 5 bases clipped from V and 4 bases from J, the junction kept 7 bases outside the gene matches. The CDR3 covers 15 residues. The CDR3 region has the DNA TGTGCCAGCAGCCCTCGGACAGGGGGCGAATACGAGCAGTACTTC. Translation gives CASSPRTGGEYEQYF.

The CDR3 is CASSLGRDPLHF. The CDR3 region has the DNA TGTGCCAGCAGCTTGGGTCGGGATCCCCTCCACTTT. The chain links TRBV7-9 to TRBJ1-6, with D uncertain. The CDR3 extends over 12 amino acids. The germline CDR1 and CDR2 sequences are SEHNR and FQNEAQ (reference sequence). Trimming took 3 bases from V and 13 from J, leaving 10 bases between them.

This rearrangement joins TRBV4-1 to TRBJ2-7; 11 bases agree with TRBD2. J lost 0 bases, V lost 3 bases, and 1 base had no gene match. The length of the CDR3 is 15 residues. CDR1 and CDR2 (germline): MGHRA, YSYEKL. CDR3 loop: CASSQGLAASYEQYF. CDR3 DNA: TGCGCCAGCAGCCAGGGACTAGCGGCCTCCTACGAGCAGTACTTC.

In this sample, this clone turned up once. The chain employs TRBV30 and TRBJ1-4, with 7 positions matching TRBD1. Germline loops: CDR1 GTSNPN, CDR2 SVGIG (reference sequence). After removal of 0 bases from V and 8 bases from J, the junction contained 6 bases not matched to a gene. This CDR3 is 14 amino acids long. CDR3 protein: CAWSVPGGGEKLFF. The CDR3 DNA is TGTGCCTGGAGTGTACCAGGGGGTGGAGAAAAACTGTTTTTT.

This rearrangement joins TRBV15 to TRBJ1-2; perhaps TRBD1 as D (5 bases). Germline CDR1 and CDR2: LNHNV and YYDKDF (reference sequence). The CDR3 spans 14 residues. Trimming removed 0 bases at V and 8 bases at J, with 13 bases between. The CDR3 reads CATSRDRAGPGYTF. In DNA, the CDR3 is TGTGCCACCAGCAGAGATCGGGCAGGGCCCGGCTACACCTTC. Complete variable domain (other parts from reference TRBV15 and TRBJ1-2): DAMVIQNPRYQVTQFGKPVTLSCSQTLNHNVMYWYQQKSSQAPKLLFHYYDKDFNNEADTPDNFQSRRPNTSFCFLDIRSPGLGDTAMYLCATSRDRAGPGYTFGSGTRLTVV.

This chain links TRBV6-5 with TRBJ2-7, with a possible D match to TRBD1 (5 bases). The CDR3 sequence is 14 residues long. The germline V gene encodes CDR1 MNHEY and CDR2 SVGAGI. Trimming pared 4 bases from V and 3 bases from J, leaving 13 bases between. In DNA form, the CDR3 reads TGTGCCAGCAGTTCCTCGGACATCCGCTACGAGCAGTACTTC. This encodes CASSSSDIRYEQYF.

The chain links TRBV2 to TRBJ1-4; D unresolved. This CDR3 has 17 residues. Trimming cost V 6 bases and J 3 bases, with 20 bases left between them. Germline V gene data show CDR1 as SNHLY and CDR2 as FYNNEI. The CDR3 region has the DNA TGTGCCAGCAGAGCCGGACCGAGGAGGTTAGCTAATGAAAAACTGTTTTTT. It codes for CASRAGPRRLANEKLFF.

This chain joins TRBV7-3 and TRBJ2-2; TRBD1 matches at 10 bases. Germline CDR1 is SGHTA and CDR2 is FQGTGA. The CDR3 length is 17 residues. The V gene end was trimmed by 1 base and the J gene end by 5 bases; junction bases not matched to a gene: 7. Here the CDR3 DNA reads TGTGCCAGCAGCTTAATCCCGGGACAGGGGTTTACCGGGGAGCTGTTTTTT. Residues: CASSLIPGQGFTGELFF.

The CDR3 loop is CASTRGTDPYEQYF. In DNA form, the CDR3 reads TGTGCCAGTACCCGTGGGACAGATCCCTACGAGCAGTACTTC. The J gene is TRBJ2-7, the V gene TRBV19, with 7 positions matching TRBD1. The CDR3 runs to 14 residues. V shed 7 bases, J shed 2 bases, and the junction held 8 bases outside the gene matches. Per the germline V gene, CDR1 is LNHDA and CDR2 is SQIVND (reference sequence).

The chain combines TRBV19 with TRBJ1-1, with 11 nucleotides matching TRBD1. The CDR3 length is 16 residues. Germline loops: CDR1 LNHDA, CDR2 SQIVND (reference sequence). The V gene end was trimmed by 6 bases and the J gene end by 4 bases; junction bases not matched to a gene: 10. This CDR3 reads CASRSGTGGLTTEAFF. In nucleotides, the CDR3 is TGTGCCAGTAGATCCGGGACAGGGGGTCTGACCACTGAAGCTTTCTTT.

This chain joins TRBV6-2 or TRBV6-3 and TRBJ2-1; maybe TRBD1 (5 bases). The CDR3 is 14 residues long. The V gene lost 6 bases and the J gene lost 6 bases, with 15 bases spanning the gap. CDR1 MNHEY and CDR2 SVGEGT come from the germline V gene. CDR3 sequence reads: CASSDRTRGNEQFF. CDR3 DNA sequence: TGTGCCAGCAGCGATCGGACAAGGGGCAATGAGCAGTTCTTC.